The following is a T cell receptor (beta chain) sequence with its context. The antigen it binds to is not known. It has no much larger one-base neighbor in the sample; base qualities were not kept. TCRbeta CDR3 regions were amplified from genomic DNA by means of the immunoSEQ Assay, a bias-controlled multiplex PCR. On the authors' methods: The number of nucleated cells in each sample was estimated from the amplification of reference gene primers within the assay. Sequence reads were collapsed and filtered to measure the absolute abundance of every unique TCRbeta CDR3 rearrangement. For each sample, productive Simpson clonality was calculated by taking the square root of Simpson's diversity index across productive rearrangements. What TCRdb holds here is the immuneACCESS table cut down to in-frame rearrangements. Part of the clones is not present; checked against another copy, under half of the missing clones reflect an unresolved V gene, and the others are unexplained. V, J and clone size derive from that table, while D and trimming were established from the DNA sequence. This sample gives about 270,000 clones in total; 80% to 90% of them show up just once. Around 15% of the sample goes to the ten largest clones.

Participants in the prospective study were enrolled through a virtual design, were aged about 18 to 100 years, and lived in approximately 25 United States geographic areas. In the prospective study, participants were assigned to cohorts based on the clinical history participants reported in a screening survey and a study questionnaire. For ImmuneRACE Cohort 3, a participant was defined as recovered based on two consecutive negative NP/OP PCR tests, clearance by a healthcare professional, or resolution of symptoms. Each participant in the prospective study had whole blood, serum and a nasopharyngeal or oropharyngeal swab collected by mobile phlebotomists. Prospective study participants could optionally give additional blood draws and questionnaires over a roughly 2-month period. Before DNA extraction, prospective study blood samples were shipped either frozen or at room temperature. The sample belongs to a study of blood T cell repertoires in COVID-19 (TCRdb year 2020). Concerning the study at large: The collaborator samples originated in the United States, Italy and Spain and spanned the acute and convalescent phases of COVID-19. Subjects who had been exposed to COVID-19, were actively infected with it, or had recovered from it provided the deeply sampled blood TCRbeta repertoires that made up the dataset. Nearly every sample came with metadata listing a de-identified subject ID, COVID-19 status, age in years and sex. The samples were drawn from the first 160 participants of the ongoing ImmuneRACE study and from over 950 subjects provided by 6 global collaborators. The material from the prospective study consisted of cDNA or gDNA derived from T cells, B-cell-depleted T cells, or PBMCs. Where available, HLA class I and class II types were obtained from metadata supplied by the sample provider rather than from assay-based typing. The repertoires were made available in a free public database intended to serve as a resource for research on the immune response to SARS-CoV-2.

General findings and caveats noted by the study authors: The quantity of clinical and demographic metadata differed by source and by participant and was supplied without curation.

Taken from cysteine to phenylalanine, the CDR3 has 15 residues. The read is trimmed to its CDR3 DNA, 45 bases read in frame from base 1. Via the germline V gene, CDR1 is ENHRY and CDR2 SYGVKD. V lost 4 bases and J lost 7 bases, and the count of bases not matched to a germline gene is 7. This chain is built from TRBV10-3 and TRBJ2-2; 9 bases in between match TRBD1. Sequences were obtained from PBMCs or T cells enriched from blood (not recorded which). The TCR was taken from a man younger than 35 who had recovered from COVID-19. The CDR3 protein sequence reads: CAISVRGQGIGELFF. In nucleotide form, the sequence is TGTGCCATCAGTGTAAGGGGACAGGGTATCGGGGAGCTGTTTTTT.